This T cell receptor (beta chain) comes out of a study of human T cells and chemical hapten exposure. Study summary: The study sensitized with 2% DPC on a roughly 2 cm by roughly 2 cm patch of upper inner arm skin.

This clonotype occurred a few times. Its cognate antigen is unknown. Points from the study as a whole: Expanded TCRs showed more large CDR3 clusters than pre-sensitization or healthy control sets.

Regarding time point: pre-sensitization, week 0. As to treatment: therapeutic diphenylcyclopropenone sensitization with weekly scalp DPC. From whole blood left unfractionated, total RNA was extracted. As processed by the authors: Counting gave a median of approximately 96,000 TCRs per sample, with values ranging from 23,224 to 690,600. One entry per CDR3 protein results from TCRdb running MiXCR on the RACE reads. Clone size and V and J calls follow TCRdb, not the original study. The data show about 180,000 distinct CDR3 sequences, more than 25% seen once. The V end lost 0 bases, the J end lost 13 bases, and 16 bases lay between the germline ends. CDR1 is DFQATT, CDR2 SNEGSKA, per germline (reference sequence). The CDR3 sequence is 13 residues long.

The receptor comes from a woman aged 25 to 39 with alopecia areata. Some clones in this sample may be carry-over from other donors' samples. Sequencing used whole blood, obtained in connection with sensitization to the hapten diphenylcyclopropenone (DPC). The chain combines TRBV20-1 with TRBJ2-1, with D maybe TRBD2 (6 bases). Here the CDR3 DNA reads TGCAGTGCTAGAGATCTGGGGCCGGGACTTCAGTTCTTC. Translation gives CSARDLGPGLQFF.